This TCR beta chain is drawn from a study of blood T cell repertoires in COVID-19. In the original processing: Nucleated cell number was recorded as an estimate derived from reference gene primer amplification. TCRdb's table, derived via immunoSEQ multiplex PCR, lists solely in-frame clones and lacks some. That table gives V, J and clone size, and the DNA gave D and trimming. The sample records more than 55,000 clones, 79% being singletons. Sequenced sample: peripheral blood. This TCR was recovered from a man between 60 and 75 years old with acute or convalescent COVID-19.

The CDR3 protein is CASSQTAHQPQHF. The DNA of the CDR3 is TGTGCCAGTAGTCAGACTGCCCATCAGCCCCAGCATTTT. This chain uses TRBV19 with TRBJ1-5; D not certain. CDR3 length: 13 amino acids. V gave up 5 bases and J gave up 5 bases, with 10 bases separating them. Per germline, CDR1 LNHDA and CDR2 SQIVND (reference sequence).